This T cell receptor beta chain originates from a study of blood T cells in healthy people across ages. For the study at large: Per two T cells, about one barcoded beta molecule was captured through template switching. The study, taken as a whole, reports: Donors of long life had a larger count of naive CD4+ cells and greater diversity than aged donors. From one million sequenced T cells, diversity estimates were lower bounds.

This clonotype appeared once. What it recognizes is unknown. This CDR3 is built from 15 residues. Trimming took 5 bases from V and 4 from J; bases not matched to a gene: 8. The germline CDR1 and CDR2 sequences are ENHRY and SYGVKD. PCR was performed a second time for about 7 to 11 cycles using a sample-barcoded 5' primer and a J-beta primer mix. Via MiXCR, TCRdb re-called the 5' RACE reads, giving one row per CDR3 protein. There are approximately 800,000 distinct CDR3 sequences in the sample; 40% to 65% occur only once, and approximately 40% lies in the top ten. The sample taken for sequencing was blood. This chain joins TRBV10-3 and TRBJ2-1; 7 positions match TRBD2. This clonotype originated in a man older than 75 in good health. For the CDR3, the DNA is TGTGCCATCAGTCCACCGGGGGGAAGGTACAATGAGCAGTTCTTC. This encodes CAISPPGGRYNEQFF.